This T cell receptor (beta chain) was captured by sequencing in a study of T-cell memory formation after mild COVID-19. Study observations and caveats: Mainly CM and EM harbored the contracting CD4+ clones; mainly EMRA harbored the CD8+ ones.

This clonotype was observed a few times. Its cognate antigen is unknown. This CDR3 is 15 amino acids long. V lost 4 bases, J lost 1 base, and 13 bases lay in between. In germline, CDR1 is LGHDT, CDR2 YNNKEL (reference sequence). In TCRdb, the 5' RACE reads were re-called with MiXCR into one record per CDR3 protein. The sample has a few hundred thousand distinct CDR3 sequences, under 25% seen once. The rearrangement uses TRBV3-1 and TRBJ1-1; a possible D gene is TRBD1 (6 bases). This clonotype originated in an adult woman who had mild COVID-19 (a few samples of this study predate the infection). Cell type and time point are not known. The source material was PBMCs or a T cell subset sorted from them (not recorded which). The chain's CDR3 is CASSPTGQRNTEAFF. The DNA for the CDR3 is TGTGCCAGCAGCCCAACGGGACAAAGGAACACTGAAGCTTTCTTT. Looking up the rest from reference TRBV3-1 and TRBJ1-1 gives the full variable domain: DTAVSQTPKYLVTQMGNDKSIKCEQNLGHDTMYWYKQDSKKFLKIMFSYNNKELIINETVPNRFSPKSPDKAHLNLHINSLELGDSAVYFCASSPTGQRNTEAFFGQGTRLTVV.